This TCR beta chain comes out of a study of shared clonotypes between healthy human individuals. The repertoire was sequenced with immunoSEQ multiplex PCR; TCRdb's copy has only in-frame clones and lacks some. The sample yields some 530,000 clones, over 70% seen once. V lost 5 bases, J lost 9 bases, and 11 bases stayed unmatched. The CDR3 is made up of 16 amino acids. Germline V gene sequence: CDR1 SGHTA, CDR2 FQGNSA. Sequencing was done on a sample of PBMCs. The rearrangement links TRBV7-2 to TRBJ2-1, with TRBD2 matching over 12 bases. This TCR came from a woman in her 40s in good health. Some clones in this sample may be carry-over from other donors' samples. The CDR3 here is CASSPRGLAGKGEQFF. CDR3 in DNA: TGTGCCAGCAGCCCCCGAGGACTAGCGGGAAAAGGTGAGCAGTTCTTC.